This paragraph covers one TCR beta chain sequence. Its target is unknown. The PCR used 60 Vbeta and 13 Jbeta primers. The repertoire was sequenced with immunoSEQ multiplex PCR; TCRdb's copy has only in-frame clones and lacks some. The sample has tens of thousands of clones, approximately 85% seen once; the top ten hold about 5.6%. Germline CDR1 is GTSNPN and CDR2 is SVGIG (reference sequence). Trimming removed 4 bases from V and 6 bases from J; junction bases left unmatched: 12. The CDR3 consists of 15 residues. This sample was included in a study of cytomegalovirus exposure and HLA in healthy donors. General study findings and limits: Other equally common chains were less clonally expanded than HLA-associated TCR beta chains, a later analysis showed. Most sequenced TCRs were rare (though some public TCRs occurred in many donors).

The material sequenced was PBMCs. The chain employs TRBV30 and TRBJ1-5, with 7 nucleotides matching TRBD1. The sequence came from a woman younger than 30 in good health and CMV-seropositive. DNA for the CDR3: TGTGCCTGGACCCCGACAGGGAGTAATTTTCAGCCCCAGCATTTT. Its translation: CAWTPTGSNFQPQHF.